The 8 T cell receptor beta chains below all came from one sample that was sequenced in a study of monozygotic twins with inflammatory bowel disease. TCRdb reprocessed the 5' RACE reads and keeps a single row for each CDR3 protein, giving no DNA. The listing records about 350,000 distinct CDR3 sequences. The specimen was blood. The source is a human donor with ulcerative colitis or Crohn's disease, or a healthy co-twin of an affected twin (not recorded which).

The chain has TRBV20-1 and TRBJ2-7; TCRdb proposes TRBD1, but this gene call is untestable without DNA. The germline gives CDR1 DFQATT, CDR2 SNEGSKA (reference sequence). The CDR3 runs to 14 residues. CDR3 amino acids: CSARRVTGSYEQYF.

This chain links TRBV18 with TRBJ1-5; absent DNA, TCRdb's TRBD1 call cannot be checked. Germline assignment: CDR1 KGHSH and CDR2 LQKENI. The CDR3 runs 15 residues. The CDR3 loop reads CASSHPGQGNQPQHF.

The chain couples TRBV15 to TRBJ2-5; the TCRdb call, TRBD2, lacks DNA for checking. The CDR3 extends over 14 amino acids. Germline CDR1 is LNHNV and CDR2 is YYDKDF (reference sequence). The CDR3 sequence is CATSRDQAGETQYF. Full variable domain (outside the CDR3, taken from reference TRBV15 and TRBJ2-5): DAMVIQNPRYQVTQFGKPVTLSCSQTLNHNVMYWYQQKSSQAPKLLFHYYDKDFNNEADTPDNFQSRRPNTSFCFLDIRSPGLGDTAMYLCATSRDQAGETQYFGPGTRLLVL.

The CDR3 here is CASSLGLPSKAGVYGYTF. The chain combines TRBV5-1 with TRBJ1-2. Germline CDR1 reads SGHRS; CDR2 reads YFSETQ. This CDR3 has 18 amino acids. Looking up the rest from reference TRBV5-1 and TRBJ1-2 gives the full variable domain: KAGVTQTPRYLIKTRGQQVTLSCSPISGHRSVSWYQQTPGQGLQFLFEYFSETQRNKGNFPGRFSGRQFSNSRSEMNVSTLELGDSALYLCASSLGLPSKAGVYGYTFGSGTRLTVV.

The chain combines TRBV4-1 with TRBJ1-1. Germline V gene data show CDR1 as MGHRA and CDR2 as YSYEKL. The CDR3 sequence is 16 residues long. The CDR3 loop reads CASSQVPGLGLGEAFF.

The rearrangement joins TRBV7-9 to TRBJ1-3. From germline, CDR1 is SEHNR and CDR2 FQNEAQ (reference sequence). The CDR3 is made up of 16 amino acids. CDR3 in amino acids: CASSPTQGASGNTIYF.

The CDR3 here is CASNGRVGAGELFF. The V gene is TRBV6-1, the J gene TRBJ2-2; the D call from TCRdb, TRBD2, cannot be confirmed without DNA. The germline V gene has CDR1 MNHNS and CDR2 SASEGT. There are 14 residues in the CDR3.

The chain couples TRBV19 to TRBJ2-2; TCRdb calls TRBD2, which cannot be checked without DNA. The CDR3 totals 14 residues. Germline V lookup: CDR1 LNHDA, CDR2 SQIVND (reference sequence). The chain's CDR3 is CASSPSGYTGELFF. The full variable domain, with the rest looked up from reference TRBV19 and TRBJ2-2, is DGGITQSPKYLFRKEGQNVTLSCEQNLNHDAMYWYRQDPGQGLRLIYYSQIVNDFQKGDIAEGYSVSREKKESFPLTVTSAQKNPTAFYLCASSPSGYTGELFFGEGSRLTVL.